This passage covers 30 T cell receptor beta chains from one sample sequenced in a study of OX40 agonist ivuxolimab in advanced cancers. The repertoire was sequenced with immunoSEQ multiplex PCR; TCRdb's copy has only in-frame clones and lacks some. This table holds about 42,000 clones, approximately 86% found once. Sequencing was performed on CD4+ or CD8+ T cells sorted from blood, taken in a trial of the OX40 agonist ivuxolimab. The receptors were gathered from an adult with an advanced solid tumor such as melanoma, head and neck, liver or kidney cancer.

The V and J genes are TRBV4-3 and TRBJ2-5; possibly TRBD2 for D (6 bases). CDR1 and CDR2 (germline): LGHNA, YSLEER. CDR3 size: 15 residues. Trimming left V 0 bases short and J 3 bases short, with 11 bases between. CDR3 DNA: TGCGCCAGCAGCCAAGATTCACGGGGGAAAGAGACCCAGTACTTC. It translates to CASSQDSRGKETQYF.

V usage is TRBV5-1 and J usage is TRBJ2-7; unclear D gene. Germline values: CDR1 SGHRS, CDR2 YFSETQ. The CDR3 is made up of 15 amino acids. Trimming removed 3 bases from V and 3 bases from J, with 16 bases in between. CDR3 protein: CASSWSLSPNYEQYF. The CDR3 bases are TGCGCCAGCAGCTGGTCTTTAAGCCCAAACTACGAGCAGTACTTC. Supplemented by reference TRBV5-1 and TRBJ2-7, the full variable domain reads KAGVTQTPRYLIKTRGQQVTLSCSPISGHRSVSWYQQTPGQGLQFLFEYFSETQRNKGNFPGRFSGRQFSNSRSEMNVSTLELGDSALYLCASSWSLSPNYEQYFGPGTRLTVT.

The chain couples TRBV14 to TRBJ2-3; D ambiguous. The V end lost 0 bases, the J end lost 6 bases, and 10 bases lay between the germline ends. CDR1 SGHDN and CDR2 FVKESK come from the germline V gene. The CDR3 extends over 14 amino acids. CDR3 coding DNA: TGTGCCAGCAGCCAAGATTTGTCCGGGGATACGCAGTATTTT. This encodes CASSQDLSGDTQYF. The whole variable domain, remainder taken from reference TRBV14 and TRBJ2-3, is EAGVTQFPSHSVIEKGQTVTLRCDPISGHDNLYWYRRVMGKEIKFLLHFVKESKQDESGMPNNRFLAERTGGTYSTLKVQPAELEDSGVYFCASSQDLSGDTQYFGPGTRLTVL.

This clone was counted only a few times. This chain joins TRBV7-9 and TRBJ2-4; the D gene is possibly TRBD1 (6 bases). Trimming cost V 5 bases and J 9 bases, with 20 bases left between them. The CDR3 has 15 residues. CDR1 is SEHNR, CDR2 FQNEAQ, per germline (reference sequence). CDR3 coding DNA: TGTGCCAGCAGCCCAGGGACACAATCCGCAGGCATTCAGTACTTC. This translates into CASSPGTQSAGIQYF.

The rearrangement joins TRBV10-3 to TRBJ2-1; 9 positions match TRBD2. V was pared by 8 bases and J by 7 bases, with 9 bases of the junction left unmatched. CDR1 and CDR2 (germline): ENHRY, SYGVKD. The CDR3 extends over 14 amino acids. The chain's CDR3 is CAIRPGLAGNEQFF. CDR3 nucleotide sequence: TGTGCCATCCGCCCGGGACTAGCCGGGAATGAGCAGTTCTTC.

This CDR3 reads CASSSTGDPNQPQHF. CDR3 DNA: TGCGCCAGCAGCTCGACAGGGGACCCCAATCAGCCCCAGCATTTT. V gene TRBV4-1 combines with J gene TRBJ1-5, with 8 bases lining up with TRBD1. V trimming: 5 bases; J trimming: 3 bases; junction bases outside the gene matches: 6. CDR1 MGHRA and CDR2 YSYEKL come from the germline V gene. The CDR3 sequence is 15 residues long.

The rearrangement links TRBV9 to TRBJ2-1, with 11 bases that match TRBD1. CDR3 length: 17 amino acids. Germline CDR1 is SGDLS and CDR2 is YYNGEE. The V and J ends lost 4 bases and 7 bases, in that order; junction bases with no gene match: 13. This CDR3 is CASSSSFGTGGLNEQFF. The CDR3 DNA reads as TGTGCCAGCAGCTCTTCGTTTGGGACAGGGGGTTTAAATGAGCAGTTCTTC.

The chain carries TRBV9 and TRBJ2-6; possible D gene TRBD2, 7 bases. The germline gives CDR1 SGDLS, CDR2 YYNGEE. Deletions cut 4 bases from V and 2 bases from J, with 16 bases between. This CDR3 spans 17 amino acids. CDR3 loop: CASSPRGAWTGANVLTF. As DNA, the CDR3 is TGTGCCAGCAGCCCCCGGGGGGCATGGACTGGGGCCAACGTCCTGACTTTC.

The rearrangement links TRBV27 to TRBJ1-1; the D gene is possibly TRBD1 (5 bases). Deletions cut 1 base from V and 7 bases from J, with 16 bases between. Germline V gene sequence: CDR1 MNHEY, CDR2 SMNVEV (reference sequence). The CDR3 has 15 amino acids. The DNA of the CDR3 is TGTGCCAGCAGTTTATTTGGGGACGACCTCAATGAAGCTTTCTTT. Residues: CASSLFGDDLNEAFF.

CDR3 residues: CASSYSALTDFTEAFF. Here the CDR3 DNA reads TGTGCCAGCAGTTACTCAGCCTTGACCGACTTCACTGAAGCTTTCTTT. The V gene is TRBV6-5, the J gene TRBJ1-1; D ambiguous. The V gene's germline CDR1 is MNHEY and CDR2 SVGAGI. Trimming cost V 0 bases and J 4 bases, with 15 bases left between them. The CDR3 sequence is 16 residues long.

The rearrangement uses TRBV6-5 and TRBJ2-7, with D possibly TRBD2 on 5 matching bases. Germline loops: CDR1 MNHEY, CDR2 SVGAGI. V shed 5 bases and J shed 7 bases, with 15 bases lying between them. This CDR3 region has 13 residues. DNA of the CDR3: TGTGCCAGCAGTGAAGGAGGCCCCAGGGAGCAGTACTTC. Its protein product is CASSEGGPREQYF.

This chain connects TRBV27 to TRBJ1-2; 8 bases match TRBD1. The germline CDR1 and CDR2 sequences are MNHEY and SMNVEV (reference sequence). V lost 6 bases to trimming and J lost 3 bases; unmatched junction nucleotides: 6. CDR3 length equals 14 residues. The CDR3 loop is CASSRGRIDYGYTF. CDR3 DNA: TGTGCCAGCAGCAGGGGGCGAATCGACTATGGCTACACCTTC.

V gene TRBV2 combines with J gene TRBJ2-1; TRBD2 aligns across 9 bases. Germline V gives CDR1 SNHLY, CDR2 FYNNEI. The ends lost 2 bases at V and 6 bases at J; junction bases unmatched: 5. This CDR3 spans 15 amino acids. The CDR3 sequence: CASSELREGGNEQFF. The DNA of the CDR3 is TGTGCCAGCAGTGAACTGCGGGAGGGGGGCAATGAGCAGTTCTTC.

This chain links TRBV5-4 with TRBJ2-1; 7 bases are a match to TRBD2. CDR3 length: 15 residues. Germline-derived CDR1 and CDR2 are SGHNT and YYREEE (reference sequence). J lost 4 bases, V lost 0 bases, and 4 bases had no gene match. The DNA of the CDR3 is TGTGCCAGCAGCTTGGTGGCTAGCGGATACAATGAGCAGTTCTTC. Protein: CASSLVASGYNEQFF.

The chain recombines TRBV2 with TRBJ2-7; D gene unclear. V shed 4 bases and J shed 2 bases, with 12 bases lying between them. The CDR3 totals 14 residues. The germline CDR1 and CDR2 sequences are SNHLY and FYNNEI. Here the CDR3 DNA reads TGTGCCAGCAGTGCTAACAGAATTACCTACGAGCAGTACTTC. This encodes CASSANRITYEQYF.

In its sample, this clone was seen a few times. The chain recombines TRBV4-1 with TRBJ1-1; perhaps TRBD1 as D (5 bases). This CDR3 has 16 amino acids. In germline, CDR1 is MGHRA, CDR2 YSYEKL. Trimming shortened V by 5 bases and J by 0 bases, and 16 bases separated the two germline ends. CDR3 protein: CASSAKPGPMNTEAFF. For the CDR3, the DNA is TGCGCCAGCAGCGCTAAACCGGGACCCATGAACACTGAAGCTTTCTTT.

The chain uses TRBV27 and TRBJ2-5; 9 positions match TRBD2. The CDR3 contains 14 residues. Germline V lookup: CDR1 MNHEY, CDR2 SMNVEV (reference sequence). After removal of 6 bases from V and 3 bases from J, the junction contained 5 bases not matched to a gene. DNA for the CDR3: TGTGCCAGCAGAGATAGCGGGAGTAAAGAGACCCAGTACTTC. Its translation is CASRDSGSKETQYF.

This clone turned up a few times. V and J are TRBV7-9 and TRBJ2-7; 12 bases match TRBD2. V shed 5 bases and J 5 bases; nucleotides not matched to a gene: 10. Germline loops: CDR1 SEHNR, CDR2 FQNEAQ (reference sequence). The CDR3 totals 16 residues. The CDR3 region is CASSQAVGLAGHEQYF. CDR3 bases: TGTGCCAGCAGCCAAGCGGTGGGACTAGCGGGCCACGAGCAGTACTTC.

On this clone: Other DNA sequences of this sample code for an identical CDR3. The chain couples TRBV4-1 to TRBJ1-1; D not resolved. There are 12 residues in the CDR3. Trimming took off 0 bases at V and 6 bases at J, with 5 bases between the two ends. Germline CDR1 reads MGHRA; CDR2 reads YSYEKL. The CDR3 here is CASSQDRAEAFF. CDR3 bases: TGCGCCAGCAGCCAAGATCGGGCTGAAGCTTTCTTT.

CDR3 sequence: CASSSTLARTDTQYF. In nucleotides, the CDR3 is TGTGCCAGCAGCTCGACTCTAGCGCGCACAGATACGCAGTATTTT. The chain joins TRBV7-3 to TRBJ2-3, with a weak D call TRBD2 (6 bases). Germline lookup yields CDR1 SGHTA and CDR2 FQGTGA. The CDR3 has 15 residues. Trimming removed 4 bases at V and 1 base at J, with 12 bases between.

The CDR3 region has the DNA TGTGCCAGCAGCGTAGTAGGACAGCCAACAGATACGCAGTATTTT. Translating gives CASSVVGQPTDTQYF. J is TRBJ2-3 and V is TRBV9; D is perhaps TRBD1 (6 bases). The CDR3 runs 15 residues. Trimming stripped 0 bases from V and 3 bases from J, with 11 bases between. Germline CDR1 reads SGDLS; CDR2 reads YYNGEE.

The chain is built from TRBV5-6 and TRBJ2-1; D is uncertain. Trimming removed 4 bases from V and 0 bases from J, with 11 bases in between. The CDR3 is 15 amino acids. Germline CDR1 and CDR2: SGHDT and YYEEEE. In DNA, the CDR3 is TGTGCCAGCAGCCCCCTCAGGAGCTCCTACAATGAGCAGTTCTTC. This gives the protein CASSPLRSSYNEQFF.

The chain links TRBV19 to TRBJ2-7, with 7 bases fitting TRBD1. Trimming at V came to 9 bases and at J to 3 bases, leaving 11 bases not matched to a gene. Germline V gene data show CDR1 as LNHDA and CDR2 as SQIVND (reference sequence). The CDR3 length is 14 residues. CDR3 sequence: CASSRDSGFYEQYF. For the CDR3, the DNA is TGTGCCAGCTCCCGGGACAGTGGATTCTACGAGCAGTACTTC.

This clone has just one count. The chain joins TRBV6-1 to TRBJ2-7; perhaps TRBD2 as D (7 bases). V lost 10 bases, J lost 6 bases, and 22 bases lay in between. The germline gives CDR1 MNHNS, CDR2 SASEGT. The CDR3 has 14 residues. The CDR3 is CATEGGTSYREQYF. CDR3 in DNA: TGTGCCACCGAGGGGGGGACGAGCTATCGCGAGCAGTACTTC.

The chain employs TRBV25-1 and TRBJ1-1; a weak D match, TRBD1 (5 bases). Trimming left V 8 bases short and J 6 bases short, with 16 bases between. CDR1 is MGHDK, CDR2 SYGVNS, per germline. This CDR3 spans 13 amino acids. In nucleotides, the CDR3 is TGTGCCAGCGACCTGGGCGGGGGGGCTGAAGCTTTCTTT. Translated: CASDLGGGAEAFF.

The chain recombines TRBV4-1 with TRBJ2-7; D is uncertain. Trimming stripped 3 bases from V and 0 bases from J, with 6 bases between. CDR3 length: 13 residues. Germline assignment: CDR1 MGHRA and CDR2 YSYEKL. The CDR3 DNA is TGCGCCAGCAGCCACAGCCTCTCCTACGAGCAGTACTTC. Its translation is CASSHSLSYEQYF.

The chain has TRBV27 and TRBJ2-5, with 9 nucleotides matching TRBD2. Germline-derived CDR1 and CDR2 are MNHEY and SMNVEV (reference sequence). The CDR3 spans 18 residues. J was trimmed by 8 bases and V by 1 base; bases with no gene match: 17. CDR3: CASSLWSPSGGPGGTQYF. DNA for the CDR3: TGTGCCAGCAGTTTATGGTCTCCGAGCGGGGGGCCCGGAGGCACCCAGTACTTC.

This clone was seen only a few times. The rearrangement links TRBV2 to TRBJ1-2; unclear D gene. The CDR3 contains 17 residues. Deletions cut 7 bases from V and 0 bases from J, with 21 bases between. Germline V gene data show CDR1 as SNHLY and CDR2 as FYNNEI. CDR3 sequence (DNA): TGTGCCAGCATCGGCTCCCCCGGACGGACCACTAACTATGGCTACACCTTC. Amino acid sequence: CASIGSPGRTTNYGYTF.

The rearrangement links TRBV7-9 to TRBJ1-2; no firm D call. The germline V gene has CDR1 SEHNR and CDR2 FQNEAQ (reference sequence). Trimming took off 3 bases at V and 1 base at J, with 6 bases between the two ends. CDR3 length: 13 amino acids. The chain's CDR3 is CASSLDLNYGYTF. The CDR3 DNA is TGTGCCAGCAGCTTGGACCTTAACTATGGCTACACCTTC.

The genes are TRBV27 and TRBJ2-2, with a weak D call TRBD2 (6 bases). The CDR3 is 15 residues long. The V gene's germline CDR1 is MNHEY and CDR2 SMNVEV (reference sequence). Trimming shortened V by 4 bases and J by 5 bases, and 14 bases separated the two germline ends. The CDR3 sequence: CASSYNRDSTGELFF. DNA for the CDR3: TGTGCCAGCAGTTACAACCGGGACTCAACCGGGGAGCTGTTTTTT.